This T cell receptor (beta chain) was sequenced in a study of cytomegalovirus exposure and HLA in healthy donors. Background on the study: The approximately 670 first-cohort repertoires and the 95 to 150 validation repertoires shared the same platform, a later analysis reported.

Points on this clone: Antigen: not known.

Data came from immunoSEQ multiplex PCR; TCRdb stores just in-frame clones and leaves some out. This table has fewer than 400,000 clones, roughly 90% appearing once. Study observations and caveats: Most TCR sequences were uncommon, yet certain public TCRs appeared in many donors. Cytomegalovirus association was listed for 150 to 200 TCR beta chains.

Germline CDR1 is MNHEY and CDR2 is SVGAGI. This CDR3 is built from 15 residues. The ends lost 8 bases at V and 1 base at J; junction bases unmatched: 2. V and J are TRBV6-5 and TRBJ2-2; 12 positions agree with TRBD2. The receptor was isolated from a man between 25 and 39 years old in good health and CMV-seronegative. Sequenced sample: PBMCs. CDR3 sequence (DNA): TGTGCCAGCTCGGGACTAGCGGGGAACACCGGGGAGCTGTTTTTT. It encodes CASSGLAGNTGELFF.